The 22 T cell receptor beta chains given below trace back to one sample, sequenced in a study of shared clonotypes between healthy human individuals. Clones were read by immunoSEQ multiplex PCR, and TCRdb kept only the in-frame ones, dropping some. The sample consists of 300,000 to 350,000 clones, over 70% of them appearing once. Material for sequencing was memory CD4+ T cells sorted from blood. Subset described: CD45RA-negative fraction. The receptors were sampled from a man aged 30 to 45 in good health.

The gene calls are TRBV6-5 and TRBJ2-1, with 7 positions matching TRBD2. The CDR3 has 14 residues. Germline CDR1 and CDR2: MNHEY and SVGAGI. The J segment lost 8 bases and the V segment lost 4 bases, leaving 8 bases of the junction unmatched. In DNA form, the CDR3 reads TGTGCCAGCAGTTCGCGGGAGTTCGGTCATGAGCAGTTCTTC. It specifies CASSSREFGHEQFF.

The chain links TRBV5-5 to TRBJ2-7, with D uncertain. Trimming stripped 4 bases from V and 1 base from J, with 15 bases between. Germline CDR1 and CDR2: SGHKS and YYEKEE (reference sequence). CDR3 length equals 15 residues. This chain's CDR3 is CASSAFDIVSYEQYF. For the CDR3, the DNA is TGTGCCAGCAGCGCCTTCGACATCGTTTCCTACGAGCAGTACTTC. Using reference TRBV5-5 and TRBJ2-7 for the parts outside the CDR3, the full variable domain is DAGVTQSPTHLIKTRGQQVTLRCSPISGHKSVSWYQQVLGQGPQFIFQYYEKEERGRGNFPDRFSARQFPNYSSELNVNALLLGDSALYLCASSAFDIVSYEQYFGPGTRLTVT.

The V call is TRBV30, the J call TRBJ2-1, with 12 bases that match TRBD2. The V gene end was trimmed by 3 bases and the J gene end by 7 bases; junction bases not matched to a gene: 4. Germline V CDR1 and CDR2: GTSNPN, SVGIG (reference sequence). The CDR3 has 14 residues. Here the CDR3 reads CAWRTSGSRNEQFF. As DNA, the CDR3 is TGTGCCTGGAGGACTAGCGGGAGTCGGAATGAGCAGTTCTTC.

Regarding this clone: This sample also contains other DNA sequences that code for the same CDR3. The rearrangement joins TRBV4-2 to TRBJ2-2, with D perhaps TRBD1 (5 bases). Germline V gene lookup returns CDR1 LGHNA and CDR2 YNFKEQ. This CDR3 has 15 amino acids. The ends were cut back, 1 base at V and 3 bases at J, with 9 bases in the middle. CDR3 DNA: TGTGCCAGCAGCCAAGCCGACAGAGACACCGGGGAGCTGTTTTTT. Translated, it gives CASSQADRDTGELFF.

The CDR3 loop is CASSPPSSEQYF. In nucleotides, the CDR3 is TGTGCCAGCAGCCCCCCCAGTAGCGAGCAGTACTTC. The V call is TRBV11-2, the J call TRBJ2-7; D uncertain. The ends were cut back, 5 bases at V and 6 bases at J, with 11 bases in the middle. The CDR3 runs 12 residues. The V gene's germline CDR1 is SGHAT and CDR2 FQNNGV. The complete variable domain, with remaining parts taken from reference TRBV11-2 and TRBJ2-7, reads EAGVAQSPRYKIIEKRQSVAFWCNPISGHATLYWYQQILGQGPKLLIQFQNNGVVDDSQLPKDRFSAERLKGVDSTLKIQPAKLEDSAVYLCASSPPSSEQYFGPGTRLTVT.

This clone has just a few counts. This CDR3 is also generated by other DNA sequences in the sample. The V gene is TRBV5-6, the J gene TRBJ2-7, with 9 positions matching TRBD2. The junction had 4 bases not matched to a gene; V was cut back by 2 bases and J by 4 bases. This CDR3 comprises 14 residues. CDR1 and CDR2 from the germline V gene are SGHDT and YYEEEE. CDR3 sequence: CASSFPGLAYEQYF. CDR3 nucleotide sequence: TGTGCCAGCAGCTTTCCGGGACTAGCATACGAGCAGTACTTC.

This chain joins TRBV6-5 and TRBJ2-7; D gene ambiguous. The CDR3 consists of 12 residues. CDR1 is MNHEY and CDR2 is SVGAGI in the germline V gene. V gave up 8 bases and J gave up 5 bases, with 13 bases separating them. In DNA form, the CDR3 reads TGTGCCAGCTCGGACCGCCGAGACGAGCAGTACTTC. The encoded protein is CASSDRRDEQYF.

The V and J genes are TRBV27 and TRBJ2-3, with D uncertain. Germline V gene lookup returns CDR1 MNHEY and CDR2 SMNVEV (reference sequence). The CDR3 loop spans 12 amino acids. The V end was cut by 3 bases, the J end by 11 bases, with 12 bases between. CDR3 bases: TGTGCCAGCAGTTTTTCCTGGGGTGGGCAGTATTTT. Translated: CASSFSWGGQYF.

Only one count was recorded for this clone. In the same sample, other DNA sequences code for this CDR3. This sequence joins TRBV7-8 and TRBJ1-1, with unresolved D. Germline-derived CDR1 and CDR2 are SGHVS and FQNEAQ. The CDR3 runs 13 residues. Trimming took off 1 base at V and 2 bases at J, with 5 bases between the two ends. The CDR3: CASSLEGNTEAFF. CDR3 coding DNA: TGTGCCAGCAGCTTAGAGGGCAACACTGAAGCTTTCTTT.

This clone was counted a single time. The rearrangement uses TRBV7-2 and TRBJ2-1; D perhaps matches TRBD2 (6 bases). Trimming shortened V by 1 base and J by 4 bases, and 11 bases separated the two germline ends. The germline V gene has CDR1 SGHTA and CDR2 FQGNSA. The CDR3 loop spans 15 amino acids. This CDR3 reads CASSLGIGLYNEQFF. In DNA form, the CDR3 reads TGTGCCAGCAGCTTAGGTATCGGACTATACAATGAGCAGTTCTTC.

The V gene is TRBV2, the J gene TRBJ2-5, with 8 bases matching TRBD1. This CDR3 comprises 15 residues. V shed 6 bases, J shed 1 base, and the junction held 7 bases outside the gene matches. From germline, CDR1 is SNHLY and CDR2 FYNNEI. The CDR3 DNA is TGTGCCAGCAGGAACGTTGGGACAGGCCAAGAGACCCAGTACTTC. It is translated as CASRNVGTGQETQYF. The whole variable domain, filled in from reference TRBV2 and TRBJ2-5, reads EPEVTQTPSHQVTQMGQEVILRCVPISNHLYFYWYRQILGQKVEFLVSFYNNEISEKSEIFDDQFSVERPDGSNFTLKIRSTKLEDSAMYFCASRNVGTGQETQYFGPGTRLLVL.

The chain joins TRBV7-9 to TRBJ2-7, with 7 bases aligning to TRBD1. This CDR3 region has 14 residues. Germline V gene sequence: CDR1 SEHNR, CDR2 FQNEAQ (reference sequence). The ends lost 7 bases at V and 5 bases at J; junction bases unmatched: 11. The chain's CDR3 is CASNPLGGGDEQYF. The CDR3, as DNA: TGTGCCAGCAACCCTCTAGGGGGCGGCGACGAGCAGTACTTC. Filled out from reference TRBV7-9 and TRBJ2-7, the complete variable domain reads DTGVSQNPRHKITKRGQNVTFRCDPISEHNRLYWYRQTLGQGPEFLTYFQNEAQLEKSRLLSDRFSAERPKGSFSTLEIQRTEQGDSAMYLCASNPLGGGDEQYFGPGTRLTVT.

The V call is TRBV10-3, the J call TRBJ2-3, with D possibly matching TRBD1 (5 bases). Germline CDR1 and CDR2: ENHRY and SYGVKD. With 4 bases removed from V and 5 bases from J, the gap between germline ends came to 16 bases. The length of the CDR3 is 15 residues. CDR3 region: CAISAGQGNGDTQYF. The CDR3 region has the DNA TGTGCCATCAGTGCCGGGCAGGGCAATGGAGATACGCAGTATTTT.

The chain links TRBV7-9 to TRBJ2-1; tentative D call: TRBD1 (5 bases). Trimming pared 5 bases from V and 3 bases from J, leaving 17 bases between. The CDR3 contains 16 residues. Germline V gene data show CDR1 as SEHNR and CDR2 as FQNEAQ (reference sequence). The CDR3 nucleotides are TGTGCCAGCAGCCCCTTAGGGGCAATTGTCTACAATGAGCAGTTCTTC. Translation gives CASSPLGAIVYNEQFF. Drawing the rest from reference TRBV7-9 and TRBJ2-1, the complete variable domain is DTGVSQNPRHKITKRGQNVTFRCDPISEHNRLYWYRQTLGQGPEFLTYFQNEAQLEKSRLLSDRFSAERPKGSFSTLEIQRTEQGDSAMYLCASSPLGAIVYNEQFFGPGTRLTVL.

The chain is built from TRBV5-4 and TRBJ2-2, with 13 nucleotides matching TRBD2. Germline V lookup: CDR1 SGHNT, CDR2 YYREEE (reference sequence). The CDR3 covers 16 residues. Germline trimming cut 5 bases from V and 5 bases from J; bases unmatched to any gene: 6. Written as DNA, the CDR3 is TGTGCCAGCAGTTCCGGACTAGCGGGAGTTACCGGGGAGCTGTTTTTT. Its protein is CASSSGLAGVTGELFF.

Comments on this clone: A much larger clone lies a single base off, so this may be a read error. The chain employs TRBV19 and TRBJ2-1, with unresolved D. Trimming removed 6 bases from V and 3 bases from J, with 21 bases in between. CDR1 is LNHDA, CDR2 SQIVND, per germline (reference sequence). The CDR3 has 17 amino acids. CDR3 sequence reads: CASRGFMPNGYYNEQFF. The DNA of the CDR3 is TGTGCCAGTAGAGGCTTTATGCCTAACGGGTACTACAATGAGCAGTTCTTC.

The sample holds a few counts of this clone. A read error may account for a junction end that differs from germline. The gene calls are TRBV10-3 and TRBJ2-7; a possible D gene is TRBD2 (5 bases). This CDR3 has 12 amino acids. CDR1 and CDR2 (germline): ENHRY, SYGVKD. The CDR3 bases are TGTGCCATCGGTTCCAGACTACCAACACTCAACTTC. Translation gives CAIGSRLPTLNF.

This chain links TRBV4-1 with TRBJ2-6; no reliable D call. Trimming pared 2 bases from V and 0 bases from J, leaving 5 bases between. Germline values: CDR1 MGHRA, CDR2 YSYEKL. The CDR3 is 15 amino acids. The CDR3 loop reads CASSQPTSGANVLTF. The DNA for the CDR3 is TGCGCCAGCAGCCAACCCACCTCTGGGGCCAACGTCCTGACTTTC.

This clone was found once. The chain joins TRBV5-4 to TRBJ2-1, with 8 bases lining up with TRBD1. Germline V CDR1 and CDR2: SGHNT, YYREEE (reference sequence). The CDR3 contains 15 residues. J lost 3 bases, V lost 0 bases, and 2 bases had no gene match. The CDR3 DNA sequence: TGTGCCAGCAGCTTGGACAGGGGGAACTACAATGAGCAGTTCTTC. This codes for CASSLDRGNYNEQFF.

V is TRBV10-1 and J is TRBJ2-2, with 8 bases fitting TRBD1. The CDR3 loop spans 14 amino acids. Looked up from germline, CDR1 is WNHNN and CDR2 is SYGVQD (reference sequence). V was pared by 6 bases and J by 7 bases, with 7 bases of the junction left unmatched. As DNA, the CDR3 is TGCGCCAGCAGGAGGGACAGGAGGGGCGGGGAGCTGTTTTTT. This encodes CASRRDRRGGELFF.

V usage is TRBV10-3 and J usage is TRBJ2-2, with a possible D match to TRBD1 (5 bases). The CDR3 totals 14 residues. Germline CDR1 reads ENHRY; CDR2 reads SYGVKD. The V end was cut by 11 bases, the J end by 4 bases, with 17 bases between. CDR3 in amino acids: CASAPAGFTGELFF. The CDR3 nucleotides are TGTGCCTCCGCCCCGGCAGGGTTCACCGGGGAGCTGTTTTTT.

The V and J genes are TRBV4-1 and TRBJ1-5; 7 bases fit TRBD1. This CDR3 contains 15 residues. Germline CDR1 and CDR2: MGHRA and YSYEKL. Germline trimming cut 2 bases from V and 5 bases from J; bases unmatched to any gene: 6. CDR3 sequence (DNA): TGCGCCAGCAGCCAATTAGGGGGCGACGATCAGCCCCAGCATTTT. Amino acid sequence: CASSQLGGDDQPQHF.